This T cell receptor beta chain was captured by sequencing in a study of blood T cells in healthy people across ages. General study points: For the donors, CMV status was unknown and possibly confounded expanded clonotype changes. When set beside aged donors, long-lived donors presented more naive CD4+ cells and higher diversity. Any conclusive comparison of naive versus antigen-experienced cells was prevented by using unsorted PBMCs.

The second PCR ran roughly 7 to 11 cycles with a sample-barcoded 5' primer and J-beta primers. The study obtained at least 3 million CDR3-containing paired-end reads from every sample. MiXCR, run by TCRdb on the 5' RACE reads, gives a single entry per CDR3 protein. The table records some 1.4 million distinct CDR3 sequences, 42% of them present only once. Details on this clonotype: Its antigen is not identified.

The CDR3 spans 15 residues. Losses at the gene ends were 8 bases for V and 7 bases for J; bases not matched to a gene: 5. This receptor was taken from a woman under 30 in good health. Sample: blood. V gene TRBV12-3 or TRBV12-4 combines with J gene TRBJ2-2, with TRBD2 matching over 15 bases. Here the CDR3 reads CASGGLAGGGGELFF. The CDR3 coding sequence is TGTGCCAGCGGAGGACTAGCGGGAGGGGGCGGGGAGCTGTTTTTT.